This is a list of T cell receptor beta chains from one sample in a study of OX40 agonist ivuxolimab in advanced cancers. Using immunoSEQ multiplex PCR, the repertoire was profiled, and TCRdb retains in-frame clones only, with some absent. This table holds 70,000 or so clones, around 87% found once. The input for sequencing was CD4+ or CD8+ T cells sorted from blood, taken in a trial of the OX40 agonist ivuxolimab. These receptor sequences come from an adult with an advanced solid tumor such as melanoma, head and neck, liver or kidney cancer. CDR3s include the opening cysteine and the closing phenylalanine or tryptophan. A D gene is named only where the DNA matches it firmly. Rows may omit the clone size; those that give it use once, few, many or a size class.

TRBV7-9,TRBJ1-2,.,.,TGTGCCAGCAGCTCCTCCGCAGTTGTGCATGGCTACACCTTC,CASSSSAVVHGYTF
TRBV10-3,TRBJ1-5,.,TRBD1,TGTGCCATCCGACAGGGGATCGACAATCAGCCCCAGCATTTT,CAIRQGIDNQPQHF
TRBV4-3,TRBJ2-2,.,TRBD2,TGCGCCAGCAGCCAGGCGCTAGCGGGGGCCACTAACACCGGGGAGCTGTTTTTT,CASSQALAGATNTGELFF
TRBV6-6,TRBJ1-1,.,.,TGTGCCGCCCGCTCTCGGGGGTACACTGAAGCTTTCTTT,CAARSRGYTEAFF
TRBV9,TRBJ1-1,once,TRBD1,TGTGCCAGCACCGTGGGCTGGACAGGGAAGGCTTTCTTT,CASTVGWTGKAFF
TRBV21-1,TRBJ1-5,.,.,TGTGCCATTCCCCCTAGAGACAATCAGCCCCAGCATTTT,CAIPPRDNQPQHF
TRBV19,TRBJ1-3,few,TRBD1,TGTGCCAGTAGTATCGGGACAGTCTCTGGAAACACCATATATTTT,CASSIGTVSGNTIYF
TRBV5-1,TRBJ1-6,few,TRBD1,TGCGCCAGCAGCTTGACAGGGGGCGCGGGATCACCCCTCCACTTT,CASSLTGGAGSPLHF
TRBV5-4,TRBJ2-5,.,TRBD1,TGTGCCAGCTTTCTCGCCCGGGGGACAGGGGGGACCCAGTACTTC,CASFLARGTGGTQYF
TRBV27,TRBJ1-4,.,TRBD1,TGTGCCAGCAGTTTAGGCAGGGGGGGTGAAAAACTGTTTTTT,CASSLGRGGEKLFF
TRBV20-1,TRBJ2-1,.,.,TGCAGATCAGGGCGTAGAGATGAGCAGTTCTTC,CRSGRRDEQFF
TRBV25-1,TRBJ2-1,.,.,TGTGCCAGCAGTGAATATAGGGCGGGGGCAAACTACAATGAGCAGTTCTTC,CASSEYRAGANYNEQFF
TRBV27,TRBJ2-7,once,TRBD2,TGTGCCAGCAGTTTCCTCCCGACTAGGGTAGCGGGCTACGAGCAGTACTTC,CASSFLPTRVAGYEQYF
TRBV30,TRBJ1-5,.,.,TGTGCCTGGAGTCCCGGATTATATCAGCCCCAGCATTTT,CAWSPGLYQPQHF
TRBV6-5,TRBJ2-5,.,TRBD1,TGTGCCAGCAGGACCGACAGGGGGCGTTTGGAGACCCAGTACTTC,CASRTDRGRLETQYF
TRBV28,TRBJ2-7,.,.,TGTGCCAGCAGTACTTCAGTGACCTACGAGCAGTACTTC,CASSTSVTYEQYF
TRBV1,TRBJ2-3,.,.,TGCACCAGCAGCCAAACCGGGACAGGGGGCAGGGATACGCAGTATTTT,CTSSQTGTGGRDTQYF
TRBV5-1,TRBJ2-7,.,.,TGCGCCAGCAGCTCTCAGACGGGACCCTACGAGCAGTACTTC,CASSSQTGPYEQYF
TRBV5-1,TRBJ2-3,.,TRBD2,TGCGCCAGCAGCTTGGTCCCGGGACTAGCGGGAATGAGAACAGATACGCAGTATTTT,CASSLVPGLAGMRTDTQYF
TRBV4-2,TRBJ2-7,.,.,TGTGCCAGCAGCCAAGATTTAGGGGGAGGGAAGAAAGCCTACGAGCAGTACTTC,CASSQDLGGGKKAYEQYF
TRBV6-5,TRBJ1-2,few,.,TGTGCCAGCAGTTACAAGCCTAACGGCGAGGGCGGCTACACCTTC,CASSYKPNGEGGYTF
TRBV28,TRBJ2-3,.,TRBD2,TGTGCCAGCAGTGGTCGCGGGGGGGCAGCAGATACGCAGTATTTT,CASSGRGGAADTQYF
TRBV19,TRBJ1-1,.,TRBD1,TGTGCCAGTAGTATAGTCCCCGGGACAGGGCGAACTGAAGCTTTCTTT,CASSIVPGTGRTEAFF
TRBV29-1,TRBJ2-5,once,.,TGCAGCGCAGCCCTGGAAGAGACCCAGTACTTC,CSAALEETQYF
TRBV5-1,TRBJ1-5,.,.,TGCGCCAGCAGCGTCGATGCGGGGGCAGATCAGCCCCAGCATTTT,CASSVDAGADQPQHF
TRBV19,TRBJ2-1,.,.,TGTGCCAGTACCCAGCCCGGTATTGCGACCCGCCGCAATGAGCAGTTCTTC,CASTQPGIATRRNEQFF
TRBV5-1,TRBJ1-1,once,TRBD1,TGCGCCAGCAGCTTGGACAGGGGGCTTGAAGCTTTCTTT,CASSLDRGLEAFF
TRBV28,TRBJ1-2,.,.,TGTGCCAGCAGGACTGGTCGTTTCAACTATGGCTACACCTTC,CASRTGRFNYGYTF
TRBV7-2,TRBJ2-7,.,.,TGTGCCAGCAGCTTATTCCCCACCCGTGGGACGTACGAGCAGTACTTC,CASSLFPTRGTYEQYF
TRBV7-8,TRBJ2-2,.,TRBD1,TGTGCCAGCAGGTCCGGGACAGCCACCGGGGAGCTGTTTTTT,CASRSGTATGELFF
TRBV19,TRBJ2-1,once,TRBD2,TGTGCCAGTAGTGTCCTGGGACTAGCGGGAGACAATGAGCAGTTCTTC,CASSVLGLAGDNEQFF